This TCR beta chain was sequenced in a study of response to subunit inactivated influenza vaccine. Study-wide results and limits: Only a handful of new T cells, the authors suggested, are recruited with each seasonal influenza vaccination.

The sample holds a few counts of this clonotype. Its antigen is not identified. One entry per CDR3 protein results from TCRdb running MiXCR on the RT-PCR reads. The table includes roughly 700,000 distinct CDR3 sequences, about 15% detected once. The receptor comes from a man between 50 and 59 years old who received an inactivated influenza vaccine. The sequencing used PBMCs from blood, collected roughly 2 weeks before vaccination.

The CDR3 sequence: CASSSLGTANYGYTF. CDR3 nucleotide sequence: TGTGCCAGCAGCTCTTTGGGGACAGCTAACTATGGCTACACCTTC. This chain links TRBV7-2 with TRBJ1-2; 7 nucleotides line up with TRBD1. This CDR3 spans 15 amino acids. V gave up 4 bases and J gave up 0 bases; unmatched junction bases: 5. Germline V gives CDR1 SGHTA, CDR2 FQGNSA. The entire variable domain, with the rest obtained from reference TRBV7-2 and TRBJ1-2, is as follows: GAGVSQSPSNKVTEKGKDVELRCDPISGHTALYWYRQSLGQGLEFLIYFQGNSAPDKSGLPSDRFSAERTGGSVSTLTIQRTQQEDSAVYLCASSSLGTANYGYTFGSGTRLTVV.